This TCR beta chain was captured by sequencing in a study of blood T cell repertoires in COVID-19. In the original workflow: Quantification of nucleated cells was approximated via reference gene primer amplification. The method was immunoSEQ multiplex PCR; TCRdb's version includes in-frame clones alone and lacks a portion of them. That table is the source of V, J and clone size, and D and trimming were worked out from the DNA. In the table there are 350,000 to 450,000 clones, around 83% of which are singletons. Sequencing input: PBMCs or T cells enriched from blood (not recorded which). The TCR originated in a woman aged 45-65 years who had recovered from COVID-19.

In nucleotides, the CDR3 is TGTGCCAGCAGTTGGGCCGGCTCCTACGAGCAGTACTTC. Translation gives CASSWAGSYEQYF. The genes are TRBV6-2 or TRBV6-3 and TRBJ2-7; no definite D call. This CDR3 comprises 13 residues. Germline values: CDR1 MNHEY, CDR2 SVGEGT. With 4 bases removed from V and 0 bases from J, the gap between germline ends came to 7 bases.